The 21 T cell receptor beta chains given below trace back to one sample, sequenced in a study of cytomegalovirus exposure and HLA in healthy donors. A multiplex PCR was run with 60 Vbeta primers and 13 Jbeta primers. The repertoire was sequenced with immunoSEQ multiplex PCR; TCRdb's copy has only in-frame clones and lacks some. The repertoire consists of 170,000 or so clones, with 60% to 80% occurring once and the leading ten covering around 2.4%. What was sequenced was PBMCs. The receptors here all came from a man between 60 and 75 years old in good health and CMV-seronegative.

The chain uses TRBV10-3 and TRBJ2-1; 7 bases align to TRBD2. CDR3 length: 14 residues. The V gene's germline CDR1 is ENHRY and CDR2 SYGVKD. The V gene end was trimmed by 5 bases and the J gene end by 6 bases; junction bases not matched to a gene: 7. The CDR3 DNA is TGTGCCATCAGTAGAGCGGGATCGAGCAATGAGCAGTTCTTC. Its protein is CAISRAGSSNEQFF.

This clone was seen a few times. The V gene is TRBV15, the J gene TRBJ1-4, with TRBD1 matching 7 bases. CDR3 size: 16 residues. The V segment lost 0 bases and the J segment 3 bases; nucleotides outside the gene matches: 4. From germline, CDR1 is LNHNV and CDR2 YYDKDF (reference sequence). Here the CDR3 DNA reads TGTGCCACCAGCAGAGATCGGCAGGGGGCTAATGAAAAACTGTTTTTT. Amino acid sequence: CATSRDRQGANEKLFF.

This clone was seen once. The rearrangement joins TRBV29-1 to TRBJ2-2; unclear D gene. Germline-derived CDR1 and CDR2 are SQVTM and ANQGSEA. The CDR3 has 14 residues. V was pared by 6 bases and J by 0 bases, with 11 bases between. Here the CDR3 DNA reads TGCAGCGTGCGACGCAGCGCGAACACCGGGGAGCTGTTTTTT. It is translated as CSVRRSANTGELFF.

The V call is TRBV28, the J call TRBJ2-7, with 14 bases aligning to TRBD2. Germline V CDR1 and CDR2: MDHEN, SYDVKM. The ends lost 5 bases at V and 5 bases at J; junction bases unmatched: 11. The CDR3 totals 17 residues. The CDR3 DNA reads as TGTGCCAGCAGTACCCCCCGACTAGCGGGAGGGCCCAACGAGCAGTACTTC. This gives the protein CASSTPRLAGGPNEQYF.

The CDR3 sequence: CASSPSSGFPEAFF. The CDR3, as DNA: TGCGCCAGCAGCCCGAGTTCGGGGTTCCCTGAAGCTTTCTTT. The chain carries TRBV5-1 and TRBJ1-1; D is unresolved. The CDR3 extends over 14 amino acids. Trimming took off 4 bases at V and 6 bases at J, with 16 bases between the two ends. Germline V gene lookup returns CDR1 SGHRS and CDR2 YFSETQ.

Comments on this clone: The junction shows a germline mismatch at one end, possibly a read error. The V and J genes are TRBV28 and TRBJ1-5, with 7 bases that match TRBD1. This CDR3 is built from 16 residues. Per the germline V gene, CDR1 is MDHEN and CDR2 is SYDVKM. In DNA form, the CDR3 reads TGTGCCAGCAGTCTAACGACAGGGTTTGGAGATCAGCCCCAGAATTTT. This codes for CASSLTTGFGDQPQNF.

This chain connects TRBV19 to TRBJ2-7; maybe TRBD2 (5 bases). Looked up from germline, CDR1 is LNHDA and CDR2 is SQIVND (reference sequence). V lost 7 bases, J lost 4 bases, and 23 bases lay in between. There are 16 residues in the CDR3. Here the CDR3 reads CASNPRGSKHRYEQYF. The CDR3 DNA follows: TGTGCCAGTAACCCGCGCGGGTCCAAACACCGGTACGAGCAGTACTTC. The variable domain in full, completed from reference TRBV19 and TRBJ2-7, reads DGGITQSPKYLFRKEGQNVTLSCEQNLNHDAMYWYRQDPGQGLRLIYYSQIVNDFQKGDIAEGYSVSREKKESFPLTVTSAQKNPTAFYLCASNPRGSKHRYEQYFGPGTRLTVT.

The chain is built from TRBV7-8 and TRBJ2-7, with 7 bases identical to TRBD2. The CDR3 sequence is 13 residues long. Germline loops: CDR1 SGHVS, CDR2 FQNEAQ. V shed 5 bases and J 2 bases; nucleotides not matched to a gene: 3. In DNA, the CDR3 is TGTGCCAGCAGCCGCGGGGGTGCCTACGAGCAGTACTTC. Its protein product is CASSRGGAYEQYF.

This chain joins TRBV6-1 and TRBJ1-2; TRBD1 aligns across 9 bases. Unmatched junction bases numbered 6, after V lost 3 bases and J lost 4 bases. This CDR3 has 15 residues. Germline V gene sequence: CDR1 MNHNS, CDR2 SASEGT. The CDR3: CASSDPGTGSYGYTF. DNA of the CDR3: TGTGCCAGCAGTGACCCCGGGACAGGGTCCTATGGCTACACCTTC.

The table lists this clone with a count of one. This chain links TRBV19 with TRBJ2-1, with 9 bases that match TRBD1. This CDR3 region has 15 residues. V dropped 5 bases and J dropped 5; count of bases not matched to a gene: 7. CDR1 is LNHDA, CDR2 SQIVND, per germline (reference sequence). The CDR3 region has the DNA TGTGCCAGTAGTCGACAGGGGGGTTCGCACAATGAGCAGTTCTTC. This codes for CASSRQGGSHNEQFF.

The rearrangement joins TRBV6-1 to TRBJ1-5; 8 nucleotides align to TRBD1. Losses at the gene ends were 3 bases for V and 4 bases for J; bases not matched to a gene: 8. Germline CDR1 reads MNHNS; CDR2 reads SASEGT. There are 16 residues in the CDR3. The CDR3 spells CASSDPFGQGNQPQHF. The DNA for the CDR3 is TGTGCCAGCAGTGACCCCTTTGGACAGGGTAATCAGCCCCAGCATTTT.

The chain has TRBV29-1 and TRBJ2-2; D remains unclear. V was cut by 4 bases and J by 2 bases, with 14 bases left in between. Germline V CDR1 and CDR2: SQVTM, ANQGSEA. The CDR3 has 15 residues. CDR3 amino acids: CSVVLATANTGELFF. The CDR3 DNA reads as TGCAGCGTTGTTTTGGCGACTGCAAACACCGGGGAGCTGTTTTTT.

This rearrangement joins TRBV10-1 to TRBJ2-1; tentative D call: TRBD2 (6 bases). Germline V lookup: CDR1 WNHNN, CDR2 SYGVQD (reference sequence). V shed 3 bases and J shed 1 base, with 7 bases lying between them. This CDR3 has 14 residues. The CDR3 spells CASSDGGSYNEQFF. The CDR3, as DNA: TGCGCCAGCAGTGATGGAGGGTCCTACAATGAGCAGTTCTTC.

The chain combines TRBV11-2 with TRBJ1-1; TRBD1 is a possible D gene (6 bases). CDR1 and CDR2 (germline): SGHAT, FQNNGV. The V and J ends lost 2 bases and 4 bases respectively, with 17 bases between them. The CDR3 spans 16 residues. CDR3 loop: CASSLWGGLESTEAFF. Here the CDR3 DNA reads TGTGCCAGCAGCTTATGGGGGGGCTTGGAGAGCACTGAAGCTTTCTTT.

This rearrangement joins TRBV10-1 to TRBJ2-7; 7 bases line up with TRBD2. The V gene's germline CDR1 is WNHNN and CDR2 SYGVQD (reference sequence). V lost 10 bases and J lost 0; bases outside the gene matches: 18. CDR3 size: 17 residues. DNA of the CDR3: TGCGCCACCACGGACTTCAGGGAAACTAGCGACTCCTACGAGCAGTACTTC. Protein: CATTDFRETSDSYEQYF.

The chain links TRBV7-3 to TRBJ1-4; D gene uncertain. The CDR3 is 13 amino acids. The germline gives CDR1 SGHTA, CDR2 FQGTGA. The germline V and J ends were trimmed by 5 bases and 5 bases, with 9 bases remaining between them. This chain's CDR3 is CASSRGRNEKLFF. In nucleotides, the CDR3 is TGTGCCAGCAGCCGAGGGCGCAATGAAAAACTGTTTTTT.

This clone was detected a few times. The J gene is TRBJ1-3, the V gene TRBV5-5, with TRBD1 identical over 9 bases. J lost 8 bases, V lost 4 bases, and 19 bases had no gene match. Germline CDR1 SGHKS, CDR2 YYEKEE (reference sequence). The CDR3 has 18 residues. The DNA of the CDR3 is TGTGCCAGCAGCCAGGTGATCCGGGACAGGGTTTTAGTGGACACCATATATTTT. Amino acids: CASSQVIRDRVLVDTIYF.

This clone appeared once. The rearrangement links TRBV5-1 to TRBJ2-7, with D perhaps TRBD1 (5 bases). Germline CDR1 and CDR2: SGHRS and YFSETQ. The CDR3 covers 13 residues. V lost 0 bases to trimming and J lost 5 bases, with 9 bases between them. The CDR3 sequence is CASSLGGADEQYF. The CDR3 DNA sequence: TGCGCCAGCAGCTTGGGTGGGGCCGACGAGCAGTACTTC.

This clone showed up just a few times. Sequence at one end of the junction differs from germline and may be a read error. The chain joins TRBV7-9 to TRBJ2-7, with TRBD2 matching over 7 bases. The CDR3 has 15 residues. Looked up from germline, CDR1 is SEHNR and CDR2 is FQNEAQ (reference sequence). Written as DNA, the CDR3 is TGTTCCAGCAGCTTATTCGGGACTAACTCCTACGAGCAGTACTTC. It is translated as CSSSLFGTNSYEQYF.

The chain couples TRBV5-1 to TRBJ2-7; TRBD2 matches 10 bases. The CDR3 is 20 amino acids. V shed 3 bases, J shed 0 bases, and the junction held 18 bases outside the gene matches. CDR1 is SGHRS and CDR2 is YFSETQ in the germline V gene. The CDR3 DNA reads as TGCGCCAGCAGCTCCGATACCGGACAGGTATCTAGCGGGAGCTCCTACGAGCAGTACTTC. Amino acid sequence: CASSSDTGQVSSGSSYEQYF.

The genes are TRBV7-8 and TRBJ2-7, with 12 bases matching TRBD2. Germline V lookup: CDR1 SGHVS, CDR2 FQNEAQ. Unmatched junction bases numbered 7, after V lost 0 bases and J lost 1 base. The CDR3 consists of 18 residues. The CDR3 coding sequence is TGTGCCAGCAGCTTAGCTAGACTAGCGGGAGTCCCGTCCTACGAGCAGTACTTC. This translates into CASSLARLAGVPSYEQYF.